The following is a T cell receptor (beta chain) sequence with its context. This sample is drawn from a study of blood T cell repertoires in COVID-19. Study details: Collection of acute and convalescent COVID-19 samples took place in the United States, Italy and Spain. In each case, the material was cDNA or gDNA derived from T cells, B-cell-depleted T cells, or PBMCs.

Germline CDR1 and CDR2: SGDLS and YYNGEE. With V trimmed by 2 bases and J by 0 bases, 4 bases remained unmatched. The CDR3 runs to 15 residues. Original methodology: Quantification of nucleated cells was approximated via reference gene primer amplification. The assay was immunoSEQ multiplex PCR, and TCRdb's table has in-frame clones only and misses some. That table supplies the V and J calls and clone size; D and trimming were determined from the DNA. The table records about 20,000 clones, about 88% of them present only once. Sequencing was carried out using peripheral blood. This TCR was recovered from a human donor in a cohort sampled during active COVID-19. The donor label of this sample is uncertain. The V and J genes are TRBV9 and TRBJ2-7; 8 positions match TRBD2. CDR3 sequence: CASSVSGLASYEQYF. The CDR3 bases are TGTGCCAGCAGCGTTTCCGGACTAGCCTCCTACGAGCAGTACTTC. The complete variable domain, with remaining parts taken from reference TRBV9 and TRBJ2-7, reads DSGVTQTPKHLITATGQRVTLRCSPRSGDLSVYWYQQSLDQGLQFLIQYYNGEERAKGNILERFSAQQFPDLHSELNLSSLELGDSALYFCASSVSGLASYEQYFGPGTRLTVT.